This is a list of T cell receptor beta chains from one sample in a study of T cells in tumors after PD-1 blockade. Here immunoSEQ multiplex PCR was the method, and the copy in TCRdb shows in-frame clones only, minus some. The sample shows some 14,000 clones, around four fifths of them seen only once. Sequences were derived from PBMCs, sampled after anti-PD-1 treatment. The receptors were sampled from a human donor with basal cell carcinoma. The CDR3 runs from the conserved cysteine through the conserved F or W. A D gene is named only where the DNA matches it firmly. Where a row states a size, it is once, few, many or the class of an expanded clone; other rows omit it.

NA NA TRBJ1-3 TRBV6-5 TGTGCCAGCAGTATGAGAATTGGGCCTGGAAACACCATATATTTT CASSMRIGPGNTIYF
TRBD2 NA TRBJ2-3 TRBV2 TGTGCCAGCAGAGGGACTAGCGGGGTCACAGATACGCAGTATTTT CASRGTSGVTDTQYF
NA NA TRBJ2-7 TRBV20-1 TGCAGTGGGGGCCAGATGGGGGAGCAGTACTTC CSGGQMGEQYF
NA few TRBJ2-4 TRBV30 TGTGCCTGGAGCCCAGGGAGTAGCGGAAACATTCAGTACTTC CAWSPGSSGNIQYF
NA NA TRBJ1-3 TRBV25-1 TGTGCCAGCAGTGGCCCTCCACCTGTATTTTCTGGAAACACCATATATTTT CASSGPPPVFSGNTIYF
NA NA TRBJ2-3 TRBV7-7 TGTGCTAGCAGCTTAGCGGCAGGGGGGGCAGATACGCAGTATTTT CASSLAAGGADTQYF
NA NA TRBJ2-7 TRBV7-9 TGTGCCAGCAGCTTAGCAGCTTCCTACGAGCAGTACTTC CASSLAASYEQYF
NA NA TRBJ2-3 TRBV6-1 TGTGCCAGCAGTGAAGCCGCGGGGACAGATACGCAGTATTTT CASSEAAGTDTQYF
TRBD2 NA TRBJ2-3 TRBV3-1/TRBV3-2 TGTGCCAGCAACCAGAAGCTAGCGGGATTGGGGACAGATACGCAGTATTTT CASNQKLAGLGTDTQYF
NA NA TRBJ1-3 TRBV6-5 TGTGCCACCAAAGGGGGGGTCTCTGGAAACACCATATATTTT CATKGGVSGNTIYF
NA NA TRBJ2-2 TRBV4-2 TGTGCCAGCAGCCAAGAGAGGCAGGGGGGGACCGGGGAGCTGTTTTTT CASSQERQGGTGELFF
NA NA TRBJ1-6 TRBV7-3 TGTGCCAGCAGGTCGGGAAATTCACCCCTCCACTTT CASRSGNSPLHF
TRBD1 NA TRBJ1-5 TRBV5-1 TGCGCCAGCAGCCGGGACAGTAGCAATCAGCCCCAGCATTTT CASSRDSSNQPQHF
TRBD1 NA TRBJ2-7 TRBV6-5 TGTGCCAGCAGGGAGCCCGGGACAGGTTCCTACGAGCAGTACTTC CASREPGTGSYEQYF
NA NA TRBJ1-1 TRBV3-1/TRBV3-2 TGTGCCAGCAGCCAAGTTGTCAGCACAGGGTTGAACACTGAAGCTTTCTTT CASSQVVSTGLNTEAFF
TRBD1 few TRBJ1-4 TRBV10-1 TGCGCCAGCAGTGAGTCGACAGGGAACGAAAAACTGTTTTTT CASSESTGNEKLFF
NA NA TRBJ1-5 TRBV10-1 TGCGCCAGCAGTGACTTCAATCAGCCCCAGCATTTT CASSDFNQPQHF
TRBD1 NA TRBJ2-5 TRBV5-4 TGTGCCAGCAGCTTTCAGGACAGGGGTCGAGAGACCCAGTACTTC CASSFQDRGRETQYF
NA NA TRBJ1-2 TRBV7-2 TGTGCCAGCAGCTTATGGGAGAGGGGTGGCTACACCTTC CASSLWERGGYTF
NA NA TRBJ1-6 TRBV6-5 TGTGCCAGCCAGTATATAGGGGAAGGTTCACCCCTCCACTTT CASQYIGEGSPLHF
TRBD1 NA TRBJ1-5 TRBV28 TGTGCCAGCAGCCAAGGGACAGCTAGCAATCAGCCCCAGCATTTT CASSQGTASNQPQHF
NA NA TRBJ1-1 TRBV24-1 TGTGCCACCAGGATAGCAGGGCGGGCTGAAGCTTTCTTT CATRIAGRAEAFF
NA NA TRBJ2-5 TRBV28 TGTGCCAGCAGTTCGCCGGGGCGAGAGACCCAGTACTTC CASSSPGRETQYF
NA NA TRBJ2-5 TRBV5-1 TGCGCCAGCAGCTTGAGTCTTTCCGACTACCTTCAAGAGACCCAGTACTTC CASSLSLSDYLQETQYF
NA medium-sized TRBJ1-6 TRBV28 TGTGCCAGCAGTTTACGCGGGGGGCTTAATTCACCCCTCCACTTT CASSLRGGLNSPLHF
NA few TRBJ1-2 TRBV28 TGTGCCAGCAGTTTACCGGTGGTGGGGCAGGGCTACACCTTC CASSLPVVGQGYTF
NA NA TRBJ2-5 TRBV7-2 TGTGCCAGCAGCTTAGGGGGACAAGAGACCCAGTACTTC CASSLGGQETQYF
TRBD1 NA TRBJ1-4 TRBV29-1 TGCAGCGCCGGGGACAGACAGGGGAGGGAAAAACTGTTTTTT CSAGDRQGREKLFF
TRBD1 NA TRBJ2-1 TRBV10-3 TGTGCCATCAGTGAGAGGCAGGGGGCCCGTAGCTCCTACAATGAGCAGTTCTTC CAISERQGARSSYNEQFF
NA NA TRBJ1-5 TRBV19 TGTGCCAGTAGTATTTATAAGGAGGGGACCGGGAATCAGCCCCAGCATTTT CASSIYKEGTGNQPQHF